The present T cell receptor (beta chain) was sequenced within a study of identical twins. V lost 2 bases and J lost 9; bases outside the gene matches: 16. This CDR3 spans 17 amino acids. Germline CDR1 reads LGHNA; CDR2 reads YSLEER. TCRdb re-analysed the 5' RACE reads in MiXCR, keeping a single row per CDR3 protein. Of just over 500,000 distinct CDR3 sequences listed, around 20% are singletons. These data were also filed under a second study, of T cells expressing NK-cell markers.

The receptor was isolated from a woman under 30 in good health. V and J are TRBV4-3 and TRBJ2-4; 7 bases line up with TRBD1. The sequenced material came from CD4+ T cells sorted from blood. The chain's CDR3 is CASSQTYRQGIGVIQYF. CDR3 sequence (DNA): TGCGCCAGCAGCCAAACCTACCGACAGGGCATAGGGGTCATTCAGTACTTC.